These T cell receptor beta chains were read from a single sample in a study of cytomegalovirus exposure and HLA in healthy donors. Some clones are missing from TCRdb's copy, which holds only in-frame ones; the method was immunoSEQ multiplex PCR. This table holds some 98,000 clones, roughly 87% found once. Specimen: PBMCs. The receptors were sampled from a young man in good health and CMV-seropositive. CDR3s include the opening cysteine and the closing phenylalanine or tryptophan. The D gene is left open where the match is weak. Some rows mark clone size as missing; the rest say once, few, many or name a class of expanded clone.

v_call: TRBV19
clone_size: .
j_call: TRBJ2-1
d_call: .
cdr3_aa: CASSILVVPINEQFF
cdr3_nt: TGTGCCAGTAGTATCTTAGTGGTGCCTATCAATGAGCAGTTCTTC

v_call: TRBV18
clone_size: .
j_call: TRBJ2-1
d_call: .
cdr3_aa: CASSLRQGSGSYNEQFF
cdr3_nt: TGTGCCAGCTCACTGCGTCAGGGGTCGGGATCCTACAATGAGCAGTTCTTC

v_call: TRBV4-2
clone_size: .
j_call: TRBJ2-2
d_call: TRBD2
cdr3_aa: CASSQGTSDTGELFF
cdr3_nt: TGTGCCAGCAGCCAAGGGACTAGCGACACCGGGGAGCTGTTTTTT

v_call: TRBV6-6
clone_size: .
j_call: TRBJ2-7
d_call: .
cdr3_aa: CASSYSEGFYEQYF
cdr3_nt: TGTGCCAGCAGTTACTCAGAGGGATTCTACGAGCAGTACTTC

v_call: TRBV5-1
clone_size: .
j_call: TRBJ2-2
d_call: TRBD2
cdr3_aa: CASSYPGTTETGELFF
cdr3_nt: TGCGCCAGCAGCTACCCCGGGACTACCGAAACCGGGGAGCTGTTTTTT

v_call: TRBV13
clone_size: .
j_call: TRBJ2-1
d_call: .
cdr3_aa: CASSYPGLYNEQFF
cdr3_nt: TGTGCCAGCAGCTACCCCGGACTTTACAATGAGCAGTTCTTC

v_call: TRBV2
clone_size: .
j_call: TRBJ2-7
d_call: .
cdr3_aa: CASSDYGGHEQYF
cdr3_nt: TGTGCCAGCAGTGATTACGGGGGGCACGAGCAGTACTTC

v_call: TRBV6-1
clone_size: .
j_call: TRBJ2-3
d_call: TRBD2
cdr3_aa: CASSELGGSSTDTQYF
cdr3_nt: TGTGCCAGCAGTGAACTGGGGGGGAGTAGCACAGATACGCAGTATTTT

v_call: TRBV18
clone_size: once
j_call: TRBJ2-5
d_call: .
cdr3_aa: CASSPGHKETQYF
cdr3_nt: TGTGCCAGCTCACCGGGACATAAAGAGACCCAGTACTTC

v_call: TRBV6-5
clone_size: .
j_call: TRBJ1-5
d_call: .
cdr3_aa: CASSYGGAYQPQHF
cdr3_nt: TGTGCCAGCAGTTACGGGGGGGCTTATCAGCCCCAGCATTTT

v_call: TRBV11-3
clone_size: .
j_call: TRBJ2-5
d_call: .
cdr3_aa: CASSLGLRQETQYF
cdr3_nt: TGTGCCAGCAGCTTAGGTCTTCGCCAAGAGACCCAGTACTTC

v_call: TRBV7-8
clone_size: few
j_call: TRBJ1-5
d_call: TRBD1
cdr3_aa: CASSLRTGYSNQPQHF
cdr3_nt: TGTGCCAGCAGCTTAAGGACAGGGTATAGCAATCAGCCCCAGCATTTT

v_call: TRBV9
clone_size: .
j_call: TRBJ2-1
d_call: TRBD2
cdr3_aa: CASGSGVGNEQFF
cdr3_nt: TGTGCCAGCGGTAGCGGGGTGGGAAATGAGCAGTTCTTC

v_call: TRBV6-5
clone_size: .
j_call: TRBJ2-7
d_call: .
cdr3_aa: CASRRESSYEQYF
cdr3_nt: TGTGCCAGCAGGAGGGAATCCTCCTACGAGCAGTACTTC

v_call: TRBV15
clone_size: .
j_call: TRBJ2-7
d_call: .
cdr3_aa: CATSGQISYPVYEQYF
cdr3_nt: TGTGCCACCAGCGGGCAAATCTCCTACCCCGTCTACGAGCAGTACTTC

v_call: TRBV7-9
clone_size: .
j_call: TRBJ1-2
d_call: .
cdr3_aa: CATEEVHYGYTF
cdr3_nt: TGTGCCACCGAGGAGGTTCACTATGGCTACACCTTC

v_call: TRBV2
clone_size: .
j_call: TRBJ2-7
d_call: TRBD2
cdr3_aa: CASSEELAGGPLRYEQYF
cdr3_nt: TGTGCCAGCAGTGAAGAGCTAGCGGGAGGGCCGTTGAGATACGAGCAGTACTTC

v_call: TRBV7-3
clone_size: .
j_call: TRBJ2-3
d_call: TRBD2
cdr3_aa: CASSLSGAGGQIDTQYF
cdr3_nt: TGTGCCAGCAGCTTAAGCGGAGCGGGGGGGCAGATAGATACGCAGTATTTT

v_call: TRBV6-5
clone_size: .
j_call: TRBJ1-2
d_call: .
cdr3_aa: CASRSHVQNYGYTF
cdr3_nt: TGTGCCAGCAGGAGCCACGTACAGAACTATGGCTACACCTTC

v_call: TRBV12-5
clone_size: .
j_call: TRBJ1-5
d_call: TRBD1
cdr3_aa: CASGLAFAGTGGNQPQHF
cdr3_nt: TGTGCTAGTGGTTTGGCCTTCGCCGGGACAGGGGGCAATCAGCCCCAGCATTTT

v_call: TRBV4-3
clone_size: .
j_call: TRBJ1-2
d_call: .
cdr3_aa: CASSQDVRGSYGYTF
cdr3_nt: TGCGCCAGCAGCCAAGATGTAAGAGGTAGCTATGGCTACACCTTC

v_call: TRBV6-5
clone_size: once
j_call: TRBJ2-1
d_call: TRBD2
cdr3_aa: CASSYALAGGTEQFF
cdr3_nt: TGTGCCAGCAGTTATGCACTAGCGGGAGGGACTGAGCAGTTCTTC

v_call: TRBV27
clone_size: .
j_call: TRBJ2-7
d_call: .
cdr3_aa: CASRLGSTSSYEQYF
cdr3_nt: TGTGCCAGCAGGTTAGGCAGCACTAGCTCCTACGAGCAGTACTTC

v_call: TRBV19
clone_size: .
j_call: TRBJ2-2
d_call: TRBD2
cdr3_aa: CASSSRGGDLTGELFF
cdr3_nt: TGTGCCAGTAGTTCTCGGGGGGGGGACCTCACCGGGGAGCTGTTTTTT

v_call: TRBV19
clone_size: few
j_call: TRBJ2-2
d_call: .
cdr3_aa: CASSLAVNTGELFF
cdr3_nt: TGTGCCAGTAGTCTTGCAGTGAACACCGGGGAGCTGTTTTTT

v_call: TRBV7-6
clone_size: .
j_call: TRBJ2-7
d_call: .
cdr3_aa: CASSIGEKYEQYF
cdr3_nt: TGTGCCAGCAGCATCGGAGAAAAATACGAGCAGTACTTC

v_call: TRBV6-1
clone_size: .
j_call: TRBJ1-1
d_call: .
cdr3_aa: CASSSQGGTEAFF
cdr3_nt: TGTGCCAGCAGTTCGCAGGGTGGCACTGAAGCTTTCTTT

v_call: TRBV11-3
clone_size: .
j_call: TRBJ1-1
d_call: .
cdr3_aa: CASSLAVNTEAFF
cdr3_nt: TGTGCCAGCAGCTTAGCTGTGAACACTGAAGCTTTCTTT

v_call: TRBV19
clone_size: .
j_call: TRBJ2-3
d_call: .
cdr3_aa: CASSPYSSIGDTQYF
cdr3_nt: TGTGCCAGTAGTCCGTACTCTAGCATTGGGGATACGCAGTATTTT

v_call: TRBV29-1
clone_size: once
j_call: TRBJ1-2
d_call: .
cdr3_aa: CSVRGQNYGYTF
cdr3_nt: TGCAGCGTTAGAGGGCAGAACTATGGCTACACCTTC

v_call: TRBV11-3
clone_size: .
j_call: TRBJ2-4
d_call: TRBD1
cdr3_aa: CASSDRGREAPIPYF
cdr3_nt: TGTGCCAGCAGCGACAGGGGGCGAGAGGCCCCGATTCCGTACTTC

v_call: TRBV9
clone_size: .
j_call: TRBJ2-7
d_call: TRBD2
cdr3_aa: CASSGGLAGIYEQYF
cdr3_nt: TGTGCCAGCAGCGGGGGACTAGCGGGGATCTACGAGCAGTACTTC

v_call: TRBV7-9
clone_size: .
j_call: TRBJ1-2
d_call: TRBD1
cdr3_aa: CASSPQDRDDGYTF
cdr3_nt: TGTGCCAGCAGCCCGCAGGACAGGGACGATGGCTACACCTTC

v_call: TRBV9
clone_size: .
j_call: TRBJ2-1
d_call: .
cdr3_aa: CASSPPLRNEQFF
cdr3_nt: TGTGCCAGCAGCCCCCCCCTCCGGAATGAGCAGTTCTTC

v_call: TRBV4-1
clone_size: .
j_call: TRBJ2-7
d_call: TRBD1
cdr3_aa: CASSQDHRGSYEQYF
cdr3_nt: TGCGCCAGCAGCCAAGATCACAGGGGATCCTACGAGCAGTACTTC

v_call: TRBV10-3
clone_size: .
j_call: TRBJ2-7
d_call: TRBD2
cdr3_aa: CAIRGLAGDFSEQYF
cdr3_nt: TGTGCCATCAGGGGACTAGCGGGAGACTTCTCCGAGCAGTACTTC

v_call: TRBV27
clone_size: .
j_call: TRBJ2-3
d_call: .
cdr3_aa: CASSFPADGRDTQYF
cdr3_nt: TGTGCCAGCAGTTTTCCAGCGGACGGACGAGATACGCAGTATTTT

v_call: TRBV5-1
clone_size: .
j_call: TRBJ2-5
d_call: TRBD2
cdr3_aa: CATREGLGETQYF
cdr3_nt: TGCGCCACCAGGGAAGGACTAGGTGAGACCCAGTACTTC

v_call: TRBV5-1
clone_size: .
j_call: TRBJ2-1
d_call: TRBD2
cdr3_aa: CASSWREAGGDEQFF
cdr3_nt: TGCGCCAGCAGCTGGCGGGAGGCCGGGGGGGATGAGCAGTTCTTC

v_call: TRBV29-1
clone_size: .
j_call: TRBJ2-2
d_call: TRBD1
cdr3_aa: CSTRTGDTGELFF
cdr3_nt: TGCAGCACGAGGACAGGGGACACCGGGGAGCTGTTTTTT

v_call: TRBV7-3
clone_size: .
j_call: TRBJ1-1
d_call: .
cdr3_aa: CASSLVQGTEAFF
cdr3_nt: TGTGCCAGCAGCTTGGTCCAGGGCACTGAAGCTTTCTTT

v_call: TRBV11-2
clone_size: .
j_call: TRBJ2-1
d_call: .
cdr3_aa: CASSPRPSGSEQFF
cdr3_nt: TGTGCCAGCAGCCCCCGCCCGTCGGGAAGCGAGCAGTTCTTC

v_call: TRBV7-7
clone_size: once
j_call: TRBJ2-5
d_call: .
cdr3_aa: CASSPGVREGETQYF
cdr3_nt: TGTGCCAGCAGCCCGGGGGTTCGGGAAGGGGAGACCCAGTACTTC

v_call: TRBV2
clone_size: .
j_call: TRBJ1-4
d_call: TRBD1
cdr3_aa: CASGPPGQGNEKLFF
cdr3_nt: TGTGCCAGCGGACCCCCGGGACAGGGTAATGAAAAACTGTTTTTT

v_call: TRBV6-5
clone_size: .
j_call: TRBJ1-1
d_call: .
cdr3_aa: CASSFGGGNTEAFF
cdr3_nt: TGTGCCAGCAGTTTCGGGGGGGGTAACACTGAAGCTTTCTTT

v_call: TRBV4-2
clone_size: .
j_call: TRBJ2-1
d_call: .
cdr3_aa: CASSQGQGGSNEQFF
cdr3_nt: TGTGCCAGCAGCCAAGGACAGGGAGGTAGTAATGAGCAGTTCTTC

v_call: TRBV19
clone_size: .
j_call: TRBJ2-5
d_call: .
cdr3_aa: CASSIADQGGETQYF
cdr3_nt: TGTGCCAGTAGTATAGCCGACCAGGGAGGAGAGACCCAGTACTTC

v_call: TRBV28
clone_size: .
j_call: TRBJ1-4
d_call: TRBD1
cdr3_aa: CASRDRTGELVTNEKLFF
cdr3_nt: TGTGCCAGCAGGGACAGGACAGGGGAACTGGTAACTAATGAAAAACTGTTTTTT

v_call: TRBV4-1
clone_size: .
j_call: TRBJ1-3
d_call: TRBD1
cdr3_aa: CASSQATGDGNTIYF
cdr3_nt: TGCGCCAGCAGCCAAGCCACAGGGGATGGAAACACCATATATTTT

v_call: TRBV10-3
clone_size: .
j_call: TRBJ2-5
d_call: .
cdr3_aa: CAISDFGGETQYF
cdr3_nt: TGTGCCATCAGTGACTTCGGGGGAGAGACCCAGTACTTC

v_call: TRBV5-4
clone_size: .
j_call: TRBJ2-1
d_call: TRBD1
cdr3_aa: CASSLALGQGAYNEQFF
cdr3_nt: TGTGCCAGCAGCTTGGCCTTAGGACAGGGAGCCTACAATGAGCAGTTCTTC

v_call: TRBV2
clone_size: .
j_call: TRBJ2-5
d_call: .
cdr3_aa: CASSERYQETQYF
cdr3_nt: TGTGCCAGCAGTGAACGGTACCAAGAGACCCAGTACTTC

v_call: TRBV19
clone_size: .
j_call: TRBJ1-4
d_call: TRBD1
cdr3_aa: CASSIPGQTQNEKLFF
cdr3_nt: TGTGCCAGTAGTATACCGGGACAGACTCAGAATGAAAAACTGTTTTTT

v_call: TRBV29-1
clone_size: few
j_call: TRBJ2-7
d_call: TRBD2
cdr3_aa: CSVEVAGDYEQYF
cdr3_nt: TGCAGCGTTGAGGTAGCGGGGGACTACGAGCAGTACTTC